What follows describes a single T cell receptor beta chain. This may arise from a read error, as a much more abundant clone is one base away. The starting template was genomic DNA from bulk tumor, approximately 600 ng per sample. Biopsy collection occurred during surgery, with several far-apart biopsies per primary tumor. Those enrolled were patients newly diagnosed with untreated non-small cell lung cancer and undergoing curative surgery. A total of about 14 patients with newly diagnosed non-small cell lung cancer, all of whom were undergoing surgery with curative intent, made up the donors. The sample comes from a study of immune heterogeneity within non-small cell lung tumors. For the TCR beta CDR3, multiplex PCR with 32 V and 13 J primers performed the amplification. TCRdb analysed the multiplex PCR reads with MiXCR anew, one entry per CDR3 protein. This table holds about 13,000 distinct CDR3 sequences, 20% to 25% found once.

Looked up from germline, CDR1 is PRHDT and CDR2 is FYEKMQ (reference sequence). The CDR3 runs 14 residues. The sequenced material came from lung tumor tissue. The V call is TRBV13, the J call TRBJ2-2; D tentatively reads TRBD1 or TRBD2 (5 bases each). This TCR derives from a man aged 50 to 60 with non-small cell lung cancer. DNA of the CDR3: TGTGCCATCAGCGCCAGTCGGGGCGCCGGGGAGCTGTTTTTT. As protein: CAISASRGAGELFF.